These 22 T cell receptor beta chains originate from one sample sequenced in a study of T cell responses to AZD1222 COVID-19 vaccine. Sequencing was performed with immunoSEQ multiplex PCR; in TCRdb, only in-frame clones are kept and a portion is missing. This table holds fewer than 65,000 clones, roughly 84% found once. The sample here was peripheral blood, taken on day 0 of AZD1222 vaccination. These receptors were collected from an adult in good health.

This chain joins TRBV24-1 and TRBJ2-5, with TRBD2 matching over 15 bases. CDR3 size: 16 residues. Germline assignment: CDR1 KGHDR and CDR2 SFDVKD. V gave up 9 bases and J gave up 1 base; unmatched junction bases: 5. The CDR3 sequence is CATGWTSGRGQETQYF. The CDR3 nucleotides are TGTGCCACCGGGTGGACTAGCGGGAGGGGCCAAGAGACCCAGTACTTC.

This clone has only one observation. The chain combines TRBV5-4 with TRBJ2-2; 7 bases are a match to TRBD2. Looked up from germline, CDR1 is SGHNT and CDR2 is YYREEE (reference sequence). V lost 1 base, J lost 5 bases, and 2 bases stayed unmatched. The length of the CDR3 is 14 residues. CDR3 loop: CASSLKGGTGELFF. The DNA for the CDR3 is TGTGCCAGCAGCTTGAAGGGAGGGACCGGGGAGCTGTTTTTT.

This clone was picked up one time. This sample also contains other DNA sequences that code for the same CDR3. This chain's CDR3 is CASSSQDSNEQFF. CDR3 sequence (DNA): TGTGCCAGCAGCTCCCAGGACTCAAATGAGCAGTTCTTC. The chain uses TRBV7-9 and TRBJ2-1, with D perhaps TRBD2 (5 bases). Germline assignment: CDR1 SEHNR and CDR2 FQNEAQ (reference sequence). The CDR3 has 13 amino acids. The V and J ends lost 4 bases and 7 bases respectively, with 11 bases between them. Based on the CDR3 plus reference TRBV7-9 and TRBJ2-1, the full variable domain is DTGVSQNPRHKITKRGQNVTFRCDPISEHNRLYWYRQTLGQGPEFLTYFQNEAQLEKSRLLSDRFSAERPKGSFSTLEIQRTEQGDSAMYLCASSSQDSNEQFFGPGTRLTVL.

In nucleotides, the CDR3 is TGTGCCAGCAGAAATACAGGGGGCTTGGTGGCTTTCTTT. Translation gives CASRNTGGLVAFF. This chain links TRBV12-3 or TRBV12-4 with TRBJ1-1, with 9 bases fitting TRBD1. V lost 6 bases and J lost 11; bases outside the gene matches: 10. The length of the CDR3 is 13 residues.

The V and J genes are TRBV7-9 and TRBJ2-1; D is unresolved. Germline CDR1 SEHNR, CDR2 FQNEAQ (reference sequence). Deletions cut 2 bases from V and 6 bases from J, with 8 bases between. The CDR3 totals 13 residues. CDR3 DNA sequence: TGTGCCAGCAGCTTACAGCTTGGCAATGAGCAGTTCTTC. It codes for CASSLQLGNEQFF.

The rearrangement uses TRBV6-5 and TRBJ1-5; D is unresolved. V was trimmed by 6 bases and J by 3 bases, leaving 9 bases between them. CDR3 length: 13 amino acids. Per the germline V gene, CDR1 is MNHEY and CDR2 is SVGAGI. CDR3 coding DNA: TGTGCCAGCAGAGGAGGAAACAATCAGCCCCAGCATTTT. This gives the protein CASRGGNNQPQHF.

This clone was seen once. The J gene is TRBJ1-6, the V gene TRBV30; D is possibly TRBD1 (6 bases). CDR1 and CDR2 from the germline V gene are GTSNPN and SVGIG (reference sequence). The CDR3 runs to 14 residues. V gave up 2 bases and J gave up 5 bases, with 10 bases separating them. The CDR3 protein is CAWSQDSNNSPLHF. Written as DNA, the CDR3 is TGTGCCTGGAGTCAGGACAGCAATAATTCACCCCTCCACTTT.

The V call is TRBV15, the J call TRBJ1-1; D might be TRBD1 (5 bases). Germline V CDR1 and CDR2: LNHNV, YYDKDF (reference sequence). The CDR3 spans 13 residues. V lost 1 base to trimming and J lost 4 bases, with 7 bases between them. CDR3 DNA sequence: TGTGCCACCAGCAGAGGGGGGGGCACTGAAGCTTTCTTT. Translating gives CATSRGGGTEAFF.

V gene TRBV5-8 combines with J gene TRBJ1-3; no definite D call. The CDR3 totals 15 residues. In germline, CDR1 is SGHTS, CDR2 YDEGEE. Trimming took off 4 bases at V and 0 bases at J, with 11 bases between the two ends. For the CDR3, the DNA is TGTGCCAGCAGCCCCCTTTTTGTCTCTGGAAACACCATATATTTT. Protein sequence: CASSPLFVSGNTIYF.

The chain links TRBV25-1 to TRBJ2-7, with 7 bases identical to TRBD1. Trimming cost V 2 bases and J 2 bases; bases outside gene matches: 0. This CDR3 has 13 amino acids. The V gene's germline CDR1 is MGHDK and CDR2 SYGVNS. DNA for the CDR3: TGTGCCAGCAGTGAAGGGACAGCCTACGAGCAGTACGTC. Translation: CASSEGTAYEQYV.

V is TRBV19 and J is TRBJ2-7; D uncertain. The germline V gene has CDR1 LNHDA and CDR2 SQIVND (reference sequence). The V end lost 1 base, the J end lost 0 bases, and 10 bases lay between the germline ends. The CDR3 spans 15 residues. The DNA of the CDR3 is TGTGCCAGTAGTATAGGCAGGACCTACTCCTACGAGCAGTACTTC. It yields the protein CASSIGRTYSYEQYF.

The gene calls are TRBV6-2 or TRBV6-3 and TRBJ2-4, with D perhaps matching TRBD1 (6 bases). Trimming took 0 bases from V and 9 from J, leaving 12 bases between them. CDR3 size: 14 residues. Looked up from germline, CDR1 is MNHEY and CDR2 is SVGEGT. The DNA for the CDR3 is TGTGCCAGCAGTTACTCCCCGGGACAACTCATTCAGTACTTC. This sequence encodes CASSYSPGQLIQYF.

In this sample, this clone turned up a few times. The chain uses TRBV7-9 and TRBJ2-7; D is perhaps TRBD2 (6 bases). V shed 4 bases and J shed 8 bases, with 15 bases lying between them. The CDR3 loop spans 13 amino acids. Germline CDR1 is SEHNR and CDR2 is FQNEAQ (reference sequence). The chain's CDR3 is CASSSPRGWKQYF. The CDR3 nucleotides read TGTGCCAGCAGCTCCCCCCGGGGGTGGAAGCAGTACTTC.

The chain couples TRBV7-2 to TRBJ1-2; D gene ambiguous. The CDR3 extends over 13 amino acids. Trimming shortened V by 4 bases and J by 3 bases, and 9 bases separated the two germline ends. Looked up from germline, CDR1 is SGHTA and CDR2 is FQGNSA. CDR3 sequence reads: CASSSYMDYGYTF. As DNA, the CDR3 is TGTGCCAGCAGCTCCTACATGGACTATGGCTACACCTTC.

This chain joins TRBV28 and TRBJ1-5, with 7 nucleotides matching TRBD1. CDR1 is MDHEN, CDR2 SYDVKM, per germline. Losses at the gene ends were 8 bases for V and 4 bases for J; bases not matched to a gene: 8. This CDR3 region has 14 residues. In DNA form, the CDR3 reads TGTGCCAGCTTTCCAGGGGGAACAAATCAGCCCCAGCATTTT. It is translated as CASFPGGTNQPQHF.

V and J are TRBV19 and TRBJ1-2, with 12 nucleotides matching TRBD1. The germline V gene encodes CDR1 LNHDA and CDR2 SQIVND (reference sequence). After removal of 5 bases from V and 5 bases from J, the junction contained 9 bases not matched to a gene. The CDR3 loop spans 16 amino acids. In nucleotides, the CDR3 is TGTGCCAGTAGTCGGGACAGGGGGCCTGGGGGTTATGGCTACACCTTC. It is translated as CASSRDRGPGGYGYTF.

V gene TRBV11-3 combines with J gene TRBJ1-1; D unclear. Germline-derived CDR1 and CDR2 are SGHNT and YENEEA. Between the trimmed V and J ends, which lost 5 bases and 11 bases, there was a span of 12 bases. This CDR3 is 11 amino acids long. For the CDR3, the DNA is TGTGCCAGCAGCGTGGGCATTCTTGCTTTCTTT. This sequence encodes CASSVGILAFF.

The J gene is TRBJ2-5, the V gene TRBV2; D perhaps matches TRBD2 (5 bases). CDR1 is SNHLY, CDR2 FYNNEI, per germline. The CDR3 extends over 11 amino acids. V lost 4 bases, J lost 5 bases, and 5 bases lay in between. The CDR3 DNA reads TGTGCCAGCAGTGCGGGGGAGACCCAGTACTTC. This codes for CASSAGETQYF.

The V call is TRBV5-1, the J call TRBJ2-7, with 7 nucleotides matching TRBD1. CDR3 length: 13 amino acids. Germline CDR1 and CDR2: SGHRS and YFSETQ. V lost 4 bases to trimming and J lost 5 bases; unmatched junction nucleotides: 6. CDR3 coding DNA: TGCGCCAGCAGCGGACTCACAGGGGACGAGCAGTACTTC. It specifies CASSGLTGDEQYF.

The rearrangement joins TRBV30 to TRBJ2-4, with D perhaps assigned TRBD1 or TRBD2 (6 bases each). This CDR3 region has 13 residues. V lost 5 bases, J lost 7 bases, and 15 bases lay in between. CDR1 is GTSNPN, CDR2 SVGIG, per germline (reference sequence). DNA for the CDR3: TGTGCCTGGGCCATAGGGGGGAGGAACATTCAGTACTTC. Translation: CAWAIGGRNIQYF.

The chain links TRBV5-8 to TRBJ1-3; D is unresolved. Trimming removed 3 bases from V and 4 bases from J, with 8 bases in between. Looked up from germline, CDR1 is SGHTS and CDR2 is YDEGEE. CDR3 length: 13 amino acids. The CDR3 protein is CASSSPDGNTIYF. CDR3 DNA: TGTGCCAGCAGCTCTCCAGACGGAAACACCATATATTTT.

V and J are TRBV4-2 and TRBJ2-1, with D tentatively TRBD1 (5 bases). The germline V gene encodes CDR1 LGHNA and CDR2 YNFKEQ. V lost 8 bases, J lost 5 bases, and 13 bases lay in between. The CDR3 loop spans 13 amino acids. Written as DNA, the CDR3 is TGTGCCAGCCAGGGCGTTGGGAACAATGAGCAGTTCTTC. Its protein is CASQGVGNNEQFF.